The rows below give T cell receptor beta chains drawn from one sample of a study of cytomegalovirus exposure and HLA in healthy donors. Method: immunoSEQ multiplex PCR; TCRdb's copy keeps in-frame clones and lacks some. The sample lists approximately 150,000 clones; 75% to 80% were seen once. Sequencing was done on a sample of PBMCs. The source of these receptors is a man aged 35 to 55 in good health and CMV-seropositive. Each CDR3 is given with its conserved first and last residue. Fields, in order: V gene, clone size, J gene, D gene, CDR3 protein, CDR3 DNA. D genes are given only for firm matches. Rows may omit the clone size; those that give it use once, few, many or a size class.

TRBV4-1,.,TRBJ2-2,.,CASSQVRGTGELFF,TGCGCCAGCAGCCAAGTGCGCGGGACCGGGGAGCTGTTTTTT
TRBV5-1,.,TRBJ2-5,TRBD2,CASNFLAGGETQYF,TGCGCCAGCAATTTTCTAGCGGGGGGTGAGACCCAGTACTTC
TRBV19,medium-sized,TRBJ2-7,TRBD2,CASSILAGFYEQYF,TGTGCCAGTAGTATACTAGCGGGATTCTACGAGCAGTACTTC
TRBV12-2,.,TRBJ2-5,.,CASRFSGRAGETQYF,TGTGCAAGTCGCTTCAGCGGGAGGGCCGGGGAGACCCAGTACTTC
TRBV9,.,TRBJ1-1,.,CASSVSAATEAFF,TGTGCCAGCAGCGTTAGCGCCGCGACTGAAGCTTTCTTT
TRBV6-5,.,TRBJ2-7,.,CASSYSDRPTYEQYF,TGTGCCAGCAGTTACTCGGACAGACCAACCTACGAGCAGTACTTC
TRBV4-1,.,TRBJ1-2,.,CASSPGGGTYPSDDRGYTF,TGCGCCAGCAGCCCTGGGGGGGGAACCTACCCCAGCGATGACCGTGGCTACACCTTC
TRBV18,.,TRBJ2-3,TRBD2,CASSPVILADPSTDTQYF,TGTGCCAGCTCACCAGTGATCCTAGCGGATCCTAGCACAGATACGCAGTATTTT
TRBV19,.,TRBJ2-3,TRBD2,CASSKPSGSTDTQYF,TGTGCCAGTAGCAAACCTAGCGGTAGCACAGATACGCAGTATTTT
TRBV5-1,.,TRBJ2-3,TRBD1,CASSLRGTGGLRDTQYF,TGCGCCAGCAGCTTGAGGGGGACAGGGGGCCTTCGGGATACGCAGTATTTT
TRBV5-6,.,TRBJ2-5,TRBD1,CASSLGAGGETQYF,TGTGCCAGCAGCTTGGGGGCAGGGGGAGAGACCCAGTACTTC
TRBV21-1,.,TRBJ2-1,.,CASSKVEWPGETDNEQFF,TGTGCCAGCAGCAAAGTAGAATGGCCAGGGGAAACAGACAATGAGCAGTTCTTC
TRBV30,.,TRBJ2-3,.,CAWSFVASTDTQYF,TGTGCCTGGTCTTTCGTGGCTAGCACAGATACGCAGTATTTT
TRBV27,.,TRBJ2-1,TRBD2,CASSLLAGVGYNEQFF,TGTGCCAGCAGTCTGTTAGCGGGAGTTGGATACAATGAGCAGTTCTTC
TRBV5-5,.,TRBJ2-6,.,CASSSLHSGANVLTF,TGTGCCAGCAGCTCACTGCACTCTGGGGCCAACGTCCTGACTTTC
TRBV5-6,.,TRBJ2-5,TRBD1,CASNRQGAGETQYF,TGTGCCAGCAACCGACAGGGGGCGGGGGAGACCCAGTACTTC
TRBV7-8,once,TRBJ2-7,TRBD2,CASSSGLAGGWMGEQYF,TGTGCCAGCAGTTCGGGACTAGCGGGAGGGTGGATGGGGGAGCAGTACTTC
TRBV19,once,TRBJ2-7,.,CTSSTSGNEQYF,TGTACCAGTAGTACATCAGGGAACGAGCAGTACTTC
TRBV11-1,few,TRBJ1-1,TRBD1,CASSPGQGFVNTEAFF,TGTGCCAGCAGCCCAGGACAGGGGTTCGTGAACACTGAAGCTTTCTTT
TRBV11-1,.,TRBJ2-5,TRBD2,CASSLITSGFQETQYF,TGTGCCAGCAGCTTAATTACTAGCGGGTTCCAAGAGACCCAGTACTTC
TRBV9,.,TRBJ2-7,.,CASSVGAGRAYEQYF,TGTGCCAGCAGCGTAGGTGCGGGTAGAGCCTACGAGCAGTACTTC
TRBV4-1,.,TRBJ2-3,.,CASSYRQAEDTQYF,TGCGCCAGCAGCTACCGACAGGCGGAAGATACGCAGTATTTT
TRBV2,once,TRBJ1-1,.,CATRRQWNTEAFF,TGTGCCACCAGGAGACAATGGAACACTGAAGCTTTCTTT
TRBV5-1,.,TRBJ2-7,TRBD1,CASSLDRGEDEQYF,TGCGCCAGCAGCTTGGACAGGGGGGAGGACGAGCAGTACTTC
TRBV2,.,TRBJ2-7,.,CASSEVLGFSAIYEQYF,TGTGCCAGCAGTGAAGTCTTGGGCTTCTCCGCTATCTACGAGCAGTACTTC
TRBV10-1,once,TRBJ2-1,.,CASSENLQGFGEQFF,TGCGCCAGCAGCGAGAACTTACAGGGCTTCGGTGAGCAGTTCTTC
TRBV27,.,TRBJ1-2,TRBD1,CASSLFATGDYGYTF,TGTGCCAGCAGTTTATTCGCAACAGGGGACTATGGCTACACCTTC
TRBV25-1,few,TRBJ1-4,.,CASSDTSGQQAEEKLFF,TGTGCCAGCAGTGACACCTCAGGACAGCAAGCGGAGGAAAAACTGTTTTTT
TRBV11-3,.,TRBJ2-3,.,CASIRGGGTRTDTQYF,TGTGCCAGCATCCGAGGGGGGGGGACTCGCACAGATACGCAGTATTTT
TRBV6-1,once,TRBJ2-7,.,CATGQSWDYEQYF,TGTGCCACCGGACAGTCGTGGGACTACGAGCAGTACTTC
TRBV30,few,TRBJ2-1,TRBD2,CAWSAGSSGRRNEQFF,TGTGCCTGGAGTGCCGGTTCTAGCGGGAGGAGAAATGAGCAGTTCTTC
TRBV18,few,TRBJ1-2,.,CASSPRQGGNYGYTF,TGTGCCAGCTCACCAAGGCAGGGTGGGAACTATGGCTACACCTTC
TRBV5-1,.,TRBJ2-3,TRBD2,CASSTSGTSGYTQYF,TGCGCCAGCAGCACCTCCGGGACTAGCGGGTATACGCAGTATTTT
TRBV7-9,.,TRBJ2-3,.,CSSSPGVAEPGDTQYF,TGTTCCAGCAGCCCCGGGGTAGCGGAGCCGGGAGATACGCAGTATTTT
TRBV5-4,once,TRBJ2-6,.,CASSLFGGLGANGLTF,TGTGCCAGCAGCTTGTTTGGGGGCCTAGGGGCCAACGGCCTGACTTTC
TRBV5-1,.,TRBJ1-4,TRBD1,CASSSSDRDEKLFF,TGCGCCAGCAGCTCCTCAGACAGGGACGAAAAACTGTTTTTT
TRBV5-1,.,TRBJ1-4,TRBD1,CASSLGTGGNEKLFF,TGCGCCAGCAGCTTAGGGACAGGGGGGAATGAAAAACTGTTTTTT
TRBV28,.,TRBJ2-7,TRBD1,CAGTPAGTESYEQYF,TGTGCCGGCACCCCTGCCGGGACAGAGTCCTACGAGCAGTACTTC
TRBV27,.,TRBJ1-6,.,CASSSTNPRNSPLHF,TGTGCCAGCAGTTCCACAAATCCAAGAAATTCACCCCTCCACTTT
TRBV18,.,TRBJ2-7,TRBD1,CASSLTGGTSYEQYF,TGTGCCAGCTCACTGACAGGGGGGACCTCCTACGAGCAGTACTTC